This T cell receptor beta chain is drawn from a study of blood T cell repertoires in COVID-19. Study information: Sites in the United States, Italy and Spain provided acute and convalescent COVID-19 samples. PBMCs, B-cell-depleted T cells, or T cells provided the cDNA or gDNA that made up the material.

This clone appeared a few times. The germline gives CDR1 SGHAT, CDR2 FQNNGV. V lost 4 bases and J 3 bases, leaving 10 bases between the germline ends. The CDR3 runs to 13 residues. Original processing methods: Nucleated cell number was recorded as an estimate derived from reference gene primer amplification. Sequencing was performed with immunoSEQ multiplex PCR; in TCRdb, only in-frame clones are kept and a portion is missing. The V and J calls and clone size are taken from that table; D and trimming were inferred from the DNA. The sample has roughly 85,000 clones, around 74% seen once. This sequence joins TRBV11-2 and TRBJ2-7; TRBD1 is a possible D gene (5 bases). The TCR was taken from a human donor in a cohort sampled during active COVID-19. Sequencing used peripheral blood. DNA for the CDR3: TGTGCCAGCAGCTCAACAGGTTTCTACGAGCAGTACTTC. Translating it yields CASSSTGFYEQYF.